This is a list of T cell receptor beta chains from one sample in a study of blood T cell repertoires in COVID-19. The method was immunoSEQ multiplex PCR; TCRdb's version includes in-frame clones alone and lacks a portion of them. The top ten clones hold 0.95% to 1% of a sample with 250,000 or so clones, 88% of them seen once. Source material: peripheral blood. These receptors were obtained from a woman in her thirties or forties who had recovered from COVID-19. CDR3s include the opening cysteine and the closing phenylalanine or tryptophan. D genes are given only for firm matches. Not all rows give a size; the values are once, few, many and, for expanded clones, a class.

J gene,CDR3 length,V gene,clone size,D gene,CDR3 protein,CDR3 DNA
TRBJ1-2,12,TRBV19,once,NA,CASKAPNYGYTF,TGTGCCAGTAAAGCACCAAACTATGGCTACACCTTC
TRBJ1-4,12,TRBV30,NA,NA,CAWTYRDEKLFF,TGTGCCTGGACCTACCGGGATGAAAAACTGTTTTTT
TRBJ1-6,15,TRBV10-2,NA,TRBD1,CASSERGTANSPLHF,TGCGCCAGCAGTGAGCGGGGGACAGCCAATTCACCCCTCCACTTT
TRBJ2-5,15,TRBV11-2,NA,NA,CASSLRTGSRETQYF,TGTGCCAGCAGCTTGAGAACCGGGTCCCGGGAGACCCAGTACTTC
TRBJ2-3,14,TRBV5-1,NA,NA,CASSDGLGTDTQYF,TGCGCCAGCAGCGACGGACTGGGAACAGATACGCAGTATTTT
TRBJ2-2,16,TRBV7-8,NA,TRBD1,CASSLVGTGVVGELFF,TGTGCCAGCAGCTTAGTCGGGACAGGGGTGGTCGGGGAGCTGTTTTTT
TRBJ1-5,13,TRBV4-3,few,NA,CASSRTVDQPQHF,TGCGCCAGCAGCCGGACAGTAGATCAGCCCCAGCATTTT
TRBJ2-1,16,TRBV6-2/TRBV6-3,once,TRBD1,CASSTSPGQGINEQFF,TGTGCCAGCAGTACAAGCCCGGGACAGGGTATCAATGAGCAGTTCTTC
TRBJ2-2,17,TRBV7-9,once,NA,CASSLRATGTETGELFF,TGTGCCAGCAGCTTGCGGGCTACAGGGACCGAAACCGGGGAGCTGTTTTTT
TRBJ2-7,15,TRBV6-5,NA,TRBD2,CASSPDWRGTYEQYF,TGTGCCAGCAGCCCCGACTGGCGGGGGACCTACGAGCAGTACTTC
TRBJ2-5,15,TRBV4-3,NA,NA,CASSQTLGRLETQYF,TGCGCCAGCAGCCAGACTCTGGGTCGTTTAGAGACCCAGTACTTC
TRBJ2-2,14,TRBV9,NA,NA,CASSVGAPRGELFF,TGTGCCAGCAGCGTGGGGGCACCCCGGGGGGAGCTGTTTTTT
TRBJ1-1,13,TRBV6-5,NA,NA,CASSPHGNTEAFF,TGTGCCAGCAGTCCCCACGGGAACACTGAAGCTTTCTTT
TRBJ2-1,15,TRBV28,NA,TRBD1,CASREGQGFYNEQFF,TGTGCCAGCAGAGAGGGACAGGGTTTTTACAATGAGCAGTTCTTC
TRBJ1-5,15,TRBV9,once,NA,CASSVAGGAVQPQHF,TGTGCCAGCAGCGTAGCCGGGGGGGCAGTTCAGCCCCAGCATTTT
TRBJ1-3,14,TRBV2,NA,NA,CASSVLGGGNTIYF,TGTGCCAGCAGTGTCCTGGGCGGGGGAAACACCATATATTTT
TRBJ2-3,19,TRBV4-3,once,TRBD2,CASSQDWLAGAPNTDTQYF,TGCGCCAGCAGCCAAGATTGGCTAGCGGGAGCCCCAAACACAGATACGCAGTATTTT
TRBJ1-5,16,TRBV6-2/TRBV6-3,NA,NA,CASTPSGAGRDQPQHF,TGTGCCAGCACCCCCAGCGGGGCAGGCCGGGATCAGCCCCAGCATTTT
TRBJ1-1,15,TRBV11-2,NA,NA,CASSLAGRAGPEAFF,TGTGCCAGCAGCTTAGCGGGCAGGGCGGGGCCTGAAGCTTTCTTT
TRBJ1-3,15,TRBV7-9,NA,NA,CASSPRGNSGNTIYF,TGTGCCAGCAGCCCCCGCGGGAACTCTGGAAACACCATATATTTT
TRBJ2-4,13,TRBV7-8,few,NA,CASSLTTVGALTF,TGTGCCAGCAGCTTAACGACAGTTGGGGCCCTGACCTTC
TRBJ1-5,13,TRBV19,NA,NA,CASNRNPDQPQHF,TGTGCCAGCAACAGGAATCCGGATCAGCCCCAGCATTTT
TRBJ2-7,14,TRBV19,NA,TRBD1,CASSIGDRPYEQYF,TGTGCCAGTAGTATAGGGGACAGGCCCTACGAGCAGTACTTC
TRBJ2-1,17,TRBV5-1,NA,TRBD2,CASSQGLAGGSYNEQFF,TGCGCCAGCAGCCAGGGACTGGCGGGAGGGAGCTACAATGAGCAGTTCTTC
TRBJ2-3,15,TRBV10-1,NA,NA,CASSESLDGTDTQYF,TGCGCCAGCAGTGAGTCGCTAGACGGCACAGATACGCAGTATTTT
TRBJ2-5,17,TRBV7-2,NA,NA,CASSLAPAGSGQETQYF,TGTGCCAGCAGCTTAGCCCCCGCCGGTAGCGGCCAAGAGACCCAGTACTTC
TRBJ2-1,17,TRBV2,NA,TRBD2,CASSERWAGGPGNEQFF,TGTGCCAGCAGTGAAAGATGGGCGGGAGGGCCCGGCAATGAGCAGTTCTTC
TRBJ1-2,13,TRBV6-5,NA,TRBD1,CATSRGSDYGYTF,TGTGCCACCTCCAGGGGGTCCGACTATGGCTACACCTTC